This T cell receptor (beta chain) was captured in a study of T cell responses to AZD1222 COVID-19 vaccine. The method was immunoSEQ multiplex PCR; TCRdb's version includes in-frame clones alone and lacks a portion of them. The sample yields 150,000 to 200,000 clones, 80% to 90% seen once. V dropped 6 bases and J dropped 6; count of bases not matched to a gene: 10. The CDR3 has 15 residues. Germline values: CDR1 SGHNT, CDR2 YENEEA. The chain couples TRBV11-3 to TRBJ2-1; 8 nucleotides agree with TRBD2. This TCR came from an adult who received the AZD1222 COVID-19 vaccine. The sample consisted of peripheral blood, taken 28 days after the second AZD1222 dose. The CDR3 protein is CASSATGGPVNEQFF. For the CDR3, the DNA is TGTGCCAGCAGTGCAACGGGGGGGCCGGTCAATGAGCAGTTCTTC.